This T cell receptor beta chain was identified in a study of breast tumors, draining lymph nodes, adjacent tissues. TCRdb itself ran the multiplex PCR reads through MiXCR, one entry per CDR3 protein. The data show over 60,000 distinct CDR3 sequences, roughly two fifths seen once. This clonotype was seen ten or more times. The junction had 1 base not matched to a gene; V was cut back by 4 bases and J by 0 bases. CDR3 length: 15 residues. Per the germline V gene, CDR1 is SGHTS and CDR2 is YDEGEE. The origin of this receptor is a female donor with breast cancer. Some clones in this sample may be carry-over from other donors' samples. V gene TRBV5-8 combines with J gene TRBJ2-3, with 11 nucleotides matching TRBD2. The sequencing input was breast tumor tissue. In DNA form, the CDR3 reads TGTGCCAGCAGCACTAGCGGGAGAAGCACAGATACGCAGTATTTT. Translation: CASSTSGRSTDTQYF. Supplemented by reference TRBV5-8 and TRBJ2-3, the full variable domain reads EAGVTQSPTHLIKTRGQQATLRCSPISGHTSVYWYQQALGLGLQFLLWYDEGEERNRGNFPPRFSGRQFPNYSSELNVNALELEDSALYLCASSTSGRSTDTQYFGPGTRLTVL.